This T cell receptor beta chain is from a study of T cell responses to AZD1222 COVID-19 vaccine. About this clone: Antigen specificity is unknown.

Produced via immunoSEQ multiplex PCR; TCRdb's table is partial and in-frame only. The sample lists some 150,000 clones, less than 90% occurring once. Broader study findings: Two AZD1222 administrations were followed by greater Spike-specific TCR breadth and depth.

CDR1 SGHNT and CDR2 YYREEE come from the germline V gene (reference sequence). Germline trimming cut 0 bases from V and 6 bases from J; bases unmatched to any gene: 8. The CDR3 has 16 amino acids. The TCR originated in an adult in good health. The sequences come from peripheral blood, collected on day 0 of AZD1222 vaccination. This chain uses TRBV5-4 with TRBJ2-2, with 7 positions matching TRBD2. This chain's CDR3 is CASSLAGGSRPGELFF. The CDR3 coding sequence is TGTGCCAGCAGCTTGGCCGGCGGGAGTCGGCCCGGGGAGCTGTTTTTT.